Detailed here is one T cell receptor beta chain. Authors' processing steps: Amplifying reference gene primers gave estimates of nucleated cell counts. Profiled with immunoSEQ multiplex PCR; TCRdb holds only in-frame clones, not every one. V and J calls and clone size are those listed in that table; D and trimming were worked out from the DNA. The profile shows 150,000 to 200,000 clones, around 81% of them singletons. These data come from a study of blood T cell repertoires in COVID-19. About the research overall: There were acute and convalescent COVID-19 samples, and they came from the United States, Italy and Spain. T cells, B-cell-depleted T cells, or PBMCs supplied cDNA or gDNA.

The source is a human donor with acute or convalescent COVID-19. The donor label of this sample is uncertain. The material sequenced was peripheral blood.

In DNA form, the CDR3 reads TGTGCCAGCAGCTTGCCCCCGCCGGGGGCTGAAGCTTTCTTT. Translation: CASSLPPPGAEAFF. The chain employs TRBV5-4 and TRBJ1-1; D may be TRBD1 (5 bases). There are 14 residues in the CDR3. The V gene lost 1 base and the J gene lost 6 bases, with 13 bases spanning the gap. CDR1 and CDR2 (germline): SGHNT, YYREEE (reference sequence).